This T cell receptor (beta chain) was identified during a study of T cells after posttransplantation cyclophosphamide. Regarding the study as a whole: TRB clonality was highly associated with recipient CMV seropositivity and reactivation.

This clone was seen a few times. What it recognizes is unknown. Assay used: immunoSEQ multiplex PCR; TCRdb lists only in-frame clones, some missing. Found here are 40,000 or so clones, no singletons; the ten largest cover about 6%. The ends lost 4 bases at V and 3 bases at J; junction bases unmatched: 3. Germline values: CDR1 LNHDA, CDR2 SQIVND (reference sequence). This CDR3 contains 14 residues. Peripheral blood was collected from the related graft donor on the marrow donation day. This sequence was found in a man aged 25 to 40 in good health and a related stem cell transplant donor. This chain connects TRBV19 to TRBJ2-5, with 9 positions matching TRBD2. Specimen: PBMCs. CDR3 coding DNA: TGTGCCAGTAGTAGCGGGGGGGCCAAAGAGACCCAGTACTTC. This gives the protein CASSSGGAKETQYF.